This T cell receptor beta chain was obtained from a study of OX40 agonist ivuxolimab in advanced cancers. The study's findings and limits: Low normalized T-cell clonal expansion was additionally recorded for some nonresponders. No determination was made of the antigen specificity of the expanded peripheral T cells. Circulating CD4+ and CD8+ T cells showed clonal expansion by week 6 at 0.1 to 3.0 mg/kg.

People who had autoimmune disease history or systemic immunosuppression were excluded. Sequenced by immunoSEQ multiplex PCR; TCRdb stores in-frame clones only, minus some. Of approximately 90,000 clones in the sample, under 95% were seen once. In regard to this clone: What it binds is unknown.

This specimen was CD4+ or CD8+ T cells sorted from blood, taken in a trial of the OX40 agonist ivuxolimab. This TCR came from an adult with an advanced solid tumor such as melanoma, head and neck, liver or kidney cancer.

The CDR3 reads CASSIGGLPGDTQYF. Here the CDR3 DNA reads TGTGCCAGTAGTATTGGGGGATTGCCCGGGGATACGCAGTATTTT. The rearrangement links TRBV19 to TRBJ2-3; perhaps D is TRBD1 or TRBD2 (5 bases each). The V and J ends lost 3 bases and 6 bases respectively, with 16 bases between them. Germline V gene data show CDR1 as LNHDA and CDR2 as SQIVND (reference sequence). The CDR3 is 15 amino acids.